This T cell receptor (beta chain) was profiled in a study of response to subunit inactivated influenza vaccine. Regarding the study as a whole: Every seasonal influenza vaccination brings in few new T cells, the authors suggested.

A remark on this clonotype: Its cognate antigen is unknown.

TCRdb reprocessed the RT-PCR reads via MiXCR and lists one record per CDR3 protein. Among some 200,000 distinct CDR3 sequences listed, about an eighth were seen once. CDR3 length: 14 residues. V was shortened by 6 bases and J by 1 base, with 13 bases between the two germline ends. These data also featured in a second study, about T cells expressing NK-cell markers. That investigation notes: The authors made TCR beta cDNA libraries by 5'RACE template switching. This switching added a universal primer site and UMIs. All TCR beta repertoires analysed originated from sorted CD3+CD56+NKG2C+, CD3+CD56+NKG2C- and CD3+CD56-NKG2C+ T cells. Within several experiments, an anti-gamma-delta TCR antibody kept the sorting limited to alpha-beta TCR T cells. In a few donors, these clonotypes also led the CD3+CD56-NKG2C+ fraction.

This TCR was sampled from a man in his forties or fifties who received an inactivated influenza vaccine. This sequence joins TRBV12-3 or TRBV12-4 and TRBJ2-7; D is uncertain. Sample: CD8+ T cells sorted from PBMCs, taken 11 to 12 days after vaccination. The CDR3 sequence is CASSYYGISYEQYF. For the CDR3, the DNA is TGTGCCAGCAGCTACTACGGTATTTCCTACGAGCAGTACTTC.